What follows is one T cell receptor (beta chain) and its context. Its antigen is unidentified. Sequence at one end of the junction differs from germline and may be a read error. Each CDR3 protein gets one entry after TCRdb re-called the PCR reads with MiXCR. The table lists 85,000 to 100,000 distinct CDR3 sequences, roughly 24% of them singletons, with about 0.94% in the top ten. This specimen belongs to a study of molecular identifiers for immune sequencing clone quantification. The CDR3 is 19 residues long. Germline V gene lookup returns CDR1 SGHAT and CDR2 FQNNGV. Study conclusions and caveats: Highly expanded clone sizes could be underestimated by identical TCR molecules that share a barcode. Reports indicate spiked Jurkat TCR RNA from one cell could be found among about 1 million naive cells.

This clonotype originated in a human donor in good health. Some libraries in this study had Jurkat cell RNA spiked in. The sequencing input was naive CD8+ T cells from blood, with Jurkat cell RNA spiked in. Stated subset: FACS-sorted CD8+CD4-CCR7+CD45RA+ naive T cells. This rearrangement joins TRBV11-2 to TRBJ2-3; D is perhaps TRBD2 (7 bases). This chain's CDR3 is CASGLDSTGGLVSTDTQYF. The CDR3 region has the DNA TGTGCCAGCGGCTTAGACTCCACGGGGGGCCTCGTTAGCACAGATACGCAGTATTTT.